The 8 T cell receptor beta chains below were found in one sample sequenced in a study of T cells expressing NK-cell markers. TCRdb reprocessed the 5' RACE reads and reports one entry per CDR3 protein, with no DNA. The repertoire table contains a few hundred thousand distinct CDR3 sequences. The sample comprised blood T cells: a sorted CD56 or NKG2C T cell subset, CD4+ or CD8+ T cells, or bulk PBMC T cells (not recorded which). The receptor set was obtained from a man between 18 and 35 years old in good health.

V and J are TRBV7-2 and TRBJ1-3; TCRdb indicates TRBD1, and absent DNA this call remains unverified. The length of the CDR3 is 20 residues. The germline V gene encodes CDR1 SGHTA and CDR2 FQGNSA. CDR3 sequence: CASSRTMGQFHARSGNTIYF. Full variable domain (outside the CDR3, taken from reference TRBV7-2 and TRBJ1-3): GAGVSQSPSNKVTEKGKDVELRCDPISGHTALYWYRQSLGQGLEFLIYFQGNSAPDKSGLPSDRFSAERTGGSVSTLTIQRTQQEDSAVYLCASSRTMGQFHARSGNTIYFGEGSWLTVV.

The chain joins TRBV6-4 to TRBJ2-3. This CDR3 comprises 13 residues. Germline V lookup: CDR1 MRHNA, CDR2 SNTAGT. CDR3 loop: CASSERFGDTQYF.

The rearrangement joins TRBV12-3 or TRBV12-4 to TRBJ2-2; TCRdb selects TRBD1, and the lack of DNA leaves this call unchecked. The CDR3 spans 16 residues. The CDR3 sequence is CASSGLATLGTGELFF.

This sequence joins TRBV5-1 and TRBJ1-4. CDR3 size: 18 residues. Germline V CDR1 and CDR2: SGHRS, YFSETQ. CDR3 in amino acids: CASSLNPSAAATNEKLFF.

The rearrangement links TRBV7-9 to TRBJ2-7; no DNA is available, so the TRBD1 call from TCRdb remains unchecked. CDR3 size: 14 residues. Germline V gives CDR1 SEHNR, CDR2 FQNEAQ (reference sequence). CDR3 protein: CASSLAGQNYEQYF.

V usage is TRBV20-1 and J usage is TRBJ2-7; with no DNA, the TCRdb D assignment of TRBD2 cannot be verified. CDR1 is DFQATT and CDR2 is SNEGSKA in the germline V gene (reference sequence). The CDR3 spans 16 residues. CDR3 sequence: CSARDHASGRDYEQYF.

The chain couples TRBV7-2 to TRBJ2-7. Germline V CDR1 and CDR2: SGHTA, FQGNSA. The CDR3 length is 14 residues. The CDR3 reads CASSSDRWSYEQYF.

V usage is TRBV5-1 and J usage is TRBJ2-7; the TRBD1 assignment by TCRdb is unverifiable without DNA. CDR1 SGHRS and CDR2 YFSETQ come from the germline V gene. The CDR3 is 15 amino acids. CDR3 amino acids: CASSHNGQGADEQYF.